Sequencing of this T cell receptor (beta chain) was carried out in a study of technical replicates of blood from a handful of donors. Clones were sequenced by immunoSEQ multiplex PCR, and TCRdb holds only the in-frame ones, with some missing. The data hold tens of thousands of clones, with around 93% observed a single time. The germline V gene encodes CDR1 MDHEN and CDR2 SYDVKM. This CDR3 is 17 amino acids long. V shed 6 bases, J shed 6 bases, and the junction held 18 bases outside the gene matches. The sequence was collected from a human donor in good health. This sequence joins TRBV28 and TRBJ2-7; 9 bases map to TRBD2. The sequencing sample was made of T cells isolated from PBMCs. The CDR3 nucleotides read TGTGCCAGCAGCGACCTAGTGGACATAGCGGGAGTGGGCGAGCAGTACTTC. Residues: CASSDLVDIAGVGEQYF.